This T cell receptor beta chain was captured in a study of OX40 agonist ivuxolimab in advanced cancers. Concerning this clone: This same CDR3 is encoded by further DNA sequences in the sample.

CDR1 MDHEN and CDR2 SYDVKM come from the germline V gene. The V end lost 2 bases, the J end lost 3 bases, and 5 bases lay between the germline ends. The length of the CDR3 is 12 residues. TCRdb's copy holds only in-frame clones and misses some; the assay was immunoSEQ multiplex PCR. This sample has about 41,000 clones, with about 90% found just once. This TCR was recovered from an adult with an advanced solid tumor such as melanoma, head and neck, liver or kidney cancer. The sample was CD4+ or CD8+ T cells sorted from blood, taken in a trial of the OX40 agonist ivuxolimab. The chain joins TRBV28 to TRBJ2-7; D is possibly TRBD1 or TRBD2 (5 bases each). The CDR3: CASSLGGYEQYF. CDR3 sequence (DNA): TGTGCCAGCAGTTTAGGGGGCTACGAGCAGTACTTC.